The rows below give T cell receptor beta chains drawn from one sample of a study of blood T cell repertoires in COVID-19. Using immunoSEQ multiplex PCR, the repertoire was profiled, and TCRdb retains in-frame clones only, with some absent. The sample gives some 29,000 clones, more than 70% of which show up once; 9% to 10% is in the top ten. What was sequenced was peripheral blood. These receptors all come from a man older than 75 with active COVID-19. Both conserved end residues are part of each CDR3. Fields, in order: clone size, D gene, J gene, V gene, CDR3 protein, CDR3 DNA. D genes are given only for firm matches. Only some rows state a clone size, as once, few, many or a class for expanded clones.

. . TRBJ2-6 TRBV2 CASSVGQGRSGANVLTF TGTGCCAGCAGTGTAGGGCAGGGCCGCTCTGGGGCCAACGTCCTGACTTTC
. . TRBJ1-6 TRBV2 CASRIESVGNSPLHF TGTGCCAGCAGGATCGAAAGTGTTGGCAATTCACCCCTCCACTTT
. TRBD1 TRBJ2-2 TRBV19 CASRRETGRNTGELFF TGTGCCAGTAGACGCGAGACAGGGCGGAACACCGGGGAGCTGTTTTTT
. . TRBJ2-3 TRBV24-1 CATSEAGGTGETDTQYF TGTGCCACCAGTGAGGCCGGGGGGACAGGAGAAACAGATACGCAGTATTTT
. . TRBJ2-7 TRBV7-2 CASSLGIAGEQYF TGTGCCAGCAGCTTAGGGATCGCGGGCGAGCAGTACTTC
. TRBD2 TRBJ2-3 TRBV5-1 CASRLAGSTDTQYF TGCGCCAGCAGGTTAGCGGGGAGCACAGATACGCAGTATTTT
. . TRBJ1-4 TRBV3-1/TRBV3-2 CASSPRSFGKLFF TGTGCCAGCAGCCCTAGGAGTTTTGGGAAACTGTTTTTT
. TRBD2 TRBJ2-7 TRBV3-1/TRBV3-2 CASRPAGGSYEQYF TGTGCCAGTCGGCCGGCGGGGGGCTCCTACGAGCAGTACTTC
. TRBD1 TRBJ1-2 TRBV4-2 CASSLKDGTGGNGYTF TGTGCCAGCAGCCTAAAAGACGGGACAGGGGGCAATGGCTACACCTTC
. . TRBJ1-6 TRBV7-3 CASSLQGNSPLHF TGTGCCAGCAGCTTACAGGGGAATTCACCCCTCCACTTT
few . TRBJ1-1 TRBV2 CASSDVGGWTEAFF TGTGCCAGCAGTGATGTGGGGGGGTGGACTGAAGCTTTCTTT
. . TRBJ1-1 TRBV2 CASSEDKNTEAFF TGTGCCAGCAGTGAAGACAAGAACACTGAAGCTTTCTTT
. . TRBJ2-6 TRBV27 CASRGGLRSGANVLTF TGTGCCAGCAGGGGGGGACTCCGCTCTGGGGCCAACGTCCTGACTTTC
. TRBD1 TRBJ1-1 TRBV7-9 CASGLQGGLNTEAFF TGTGCCAGCGGATTACAGGGGGGACTGAACACTGAAGCTTTCTTT
. TRBD1 TRBJ2-2 TRBV12-5 CASGLVISGQDSTGELFF TGTGCTAGTGGTTTGGTAATTTCGGGACAGGATTCAACCGGGGAGCTGTTTTTT
. . TRBJ2-3 TRBV18 CASSLLDTSTDTQYF TGTGCCAGCTCACTTCTAGATACTAGCACAGATACGCAGTATTTT
. . TRBJ2-1 TRBV6-2/TRBV6-3 CASSYVTGGLGEQFF TGTGCCAGCAGTTACGTGACAGGTGGTTTGGGTGAGCAGTTCTTC
. TRBD2 TRBJ2-1 TRBV4-1 CASSRTSGGVYNEQFF TGCGCCAGCAGCCGGACTAGCGGGGGGGTATACAATGAGCAGTTCTTC
. . TRBJ2-2 TRBV10-1 CASSGDRSTGELFF TGCGCCAGCAGTGGTGACAGGTCCACCGGGGAGCTGTTTTTT
. TRBD2 TRBJ2-5 TRBV5-6 CASSLFETSGLETQYF TGTGCCAGCAGCCTTTTTGAGACTAGCGGGTTAGAGACCCAGTACTTC